The rows below give T cell receptor beta chains drawn from one sample of a study of blood T cells in healthy people across ages. TCRdb ran MiXCR on the 5' RACE reads and lists one entry per CDR3 protein. The table records under 2,000,000 distinct CDR3 sequences, approximately 50% of them present only once. The specimen sequenced was blood. The receptor set was obtained from a woman aged 40 to 55 in good health. Each CDR3 is given with its conserved first and last residue. The D gene is left open where the match is weak. Size is stated for part of the rows, as once, few or many counts, or as a class when the clone is expanded.

TRBJ1-5 TRBV7-8 NA TRBD1 TGTGCCAGCAGCTTAGAGGGGTTTGCAGGGGGACAGCCCCAGCATTTT CASSLEGFAGGQPQHF
TRBJ1-2 TRBV28 NA NA TGTGCCAGCAGTTTTGCCGACTCTTACTATGGCTACACCTTC CASSFADSYYGYTF
TRBJ2-1 TRBV12-3/TRBV12-4 many NA TGTGCCAGTTCCTCCGGGAACAATGAGCAGTTCTTC CASSSGNNEQFF
TRBJ2-3 TRBV9 NA NA TGTGCCAGCAGGGAGGGGGGGGCCTCAGATACGCAGTATTTT CASREGGASDTQYF
TRBJ1-6 TRBV6-5 once TRBD1 TGTGCCAGCAGTTACCGCCGGGACAGCTCGAGCTCCTATAATTCATCCCTCCACTTT CASSYRRDSSSSYNSSLHF
TRBJ1-4 TRBV5-6 NA NA TGTGCCAGCAGCAAGGGCGCGGGAGCGGCGAATGAAAAACTGTTTTTT CASSKGAGAANEKLFF
TRBJ1-1 TRBV29-1 few NA TGCAGCGTTGATTGGGCAAATAGGGCTTTCTTT CSVDWANRAFF
TRBJ1-5 TRBV20-1 NA NA TGCAGTGCGGGTGTTGGAGGTATAAATCAGCCCCAGCATTTT CSAGVGGINQPQHF
TRBJ1-4 TRBV5-5 once NA TGTGCCAGCAGCTTGATGGAGGTTCCCAATGAAAAACTGTTTTTT CASSLMEVPNEKLFF
TRBJ2-7 TRBV28 NA TRBD1 TGTGCCAGCAGTTCCACATCCGGGACAGACCTCTACGAGCAGTACTTC CASSSTSGTDLYEQYF
TRBJ1-2 TRBV27 NA NA TGTGCCAGCAGTAACGGGGGACTGTATGGCTACACCTTC CASSNGGLYGYTF
TRBJ1-2 TRBV12-3/TRBV12-4 NA NA TGTGCCAGCAGTTTAGGAGGACCGAGCCTTGGGGGCTACACCTTC CASSLGGPSLGGYTF
TRBJ2-6 TRBV7-2 NA NA TGTGCCAGCAGCTTGATCATGACCTCTGGGGCCAACGTCCTGACTTTC CASSLIMTSGANVLTF
TRBJ2-1 TRBV28 few TRBD2 TGTGCGGGAGGGGAATACAATGAGCAGTTCTTC CAGGEYNEQFF
TRBJ1-1 TRBV12-3/TRBV12-4 NA TRBD1 TGTGCCAGCAGGAGGGACAGAGGCTCTGAAGCTTTCTTT CASRRDRGSEAFF
TRBJ2-5 TRBV10-3 NA NA TGTGCCATCAGTGAGGGGGAGATGATAAACAATGAGCAGTACTTC CAISEGEMINNEQYF
TRBJ2-5 TRBV5-1 few NA TGCGCCAGCAGCCCCCCGACAGGTTCCCCTCAAGAGACCCAGTACTTC CASSPPTGSPQETQYF
TRBJ1-2 TRBV4-1 NA NA TGCGCCAGCAGCCAAGAGTTCGGAGATGGCTACACCTTC CASSQEFGDGYTF
TRBJ2-5 TRBV15 NA NA TGTGCCACCAGCAGAGATGGGGCAGAGACCCAGTACTTC CATSRDGAETQYF